This T cell receptor (beta chain) was recovered during a study of identifying expanded T cells in peripheral blood. The study, taken as a whole, reports: Technical replicates showed around 1.2 changed clones; two weeks approximately 15; four weeks 19. Roughly two-week clone count variance significantly increased as total template count grew.

A word on this clone: Its antigen is undetermined.

TCRdb's table, derived via immunoSEQ multiplex PCR, lists solely in-frame clones and lacks some. The sample records approximately 86,000 clones, approximately 85% being singletons. Healthy donors had no documented immune events, such as infections, while sampled. The sequenced sample consisted of blood. The source is a person aged 18 to 75 in good health.

The CDR3 loop reads CSVEPLGQHSYNEQFF. CDR3 bases: TGCAGCGTTGAACCCCTAGGACAGCACTCCTACAATGAGCAGTTCTTC. The V call is TRBV29-1, the J call TRBJ2-1; D may be TRBD1 (6 bases). Trimming shortened V by 2 bases and J by 0 bases, and 14 bases separated the two germline ends. The CDR3 runs to 16 residues. Germline V gives CDR1 SQVTM, CDR2 ANQGSEA.